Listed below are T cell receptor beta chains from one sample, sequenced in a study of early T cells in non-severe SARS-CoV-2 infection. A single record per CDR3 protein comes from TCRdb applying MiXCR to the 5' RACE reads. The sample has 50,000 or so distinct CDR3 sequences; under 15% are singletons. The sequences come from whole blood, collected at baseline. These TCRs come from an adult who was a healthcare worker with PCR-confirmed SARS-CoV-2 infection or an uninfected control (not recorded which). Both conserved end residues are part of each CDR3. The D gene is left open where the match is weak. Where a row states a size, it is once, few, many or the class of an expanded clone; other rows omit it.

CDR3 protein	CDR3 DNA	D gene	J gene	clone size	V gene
CSATNAGADYNSPLHF	TGCAGTGCTACAAACGCAGGGGCCGACTATAATTCACCCCTCCACTTT	-	TRBJ1-6	many	TRBV20-1
CASSESHGGGLPQHF	TGTGCCAGCAGTGAATCCCACGGGGGAGGATTGCCCCAGCATTTT	-	TRBJ1-5	many	TRBV2
CASSSRFTGLASEKLFF	TGTGCCAGCAGCTCCAGATTCACAGGGTTAGCATCAGAAAAACTGTTTTTT	-	TRBJ1-4	-	TRBV7-2
CSVEPPWAGGEQFF	TGCAGCGTTGAACCTCCTTGGGCCGGCGGGGAGCAGTTCTTC	-	TRBJ2-1	-	TRBV29-1
CASSDSTKAMRRILAEAFF	TGTGCCAGCAGTGACTCGACGAAGGCGATGAGACGCATACTAGCTGAAGCTTTCTTT	-	TRBJ1-1	-	TRBV6-4
CASSTWELVVETQYF	TGTGCCAGCTCAACGTGGGAGCTGGTGGTGGAGACCCAGTACTTC	-	TRBJ2-5	few	TRBV7-2
CASSFTSGSYNEQFF	TGTGCCAGCAGCTTTACTAGCGGCTCCTACAATGAGCAGTTCTTC	TRBD2	TRBJ2-1	many	TRBV7-3
CASSREGVIGEKLFF	TGTGCCAGCAGTAGGGAGGGGGTAATTGGTGAAAAACTGTTTTTT	-	TRBJ1-4	-	TRBV6-5
CASTPSWALNEKLFF	TGTGCCAGCACCCCCTCCTGGGCCCTTAATGAAAAACTGTTTTTT	-	TRBJ1-4	many	TRBV7-8
CASSLSAEQYF	TGTGCCAGCAGTTTGTCCGCCGAGCAGTACTTC	-	TRBJ2-7	-	TRBV12-3/TRBV12-4
CATSENGTGYYSPLHF	TGTGCCACCAGTGAGAACGGGACAGGGTATTATTCACCCCTCCACTTT	TRBD1	TRBJ1-6	many	TRBV24-1
CASSLGLAGSTDTQYF	TGTGCCAGCAGTCTAGGACTAGCGGGGAGCACAGATACGCAGTATTTT	TRBD2	TRBJ2-3	many	TRBV28
CASSLSNTEAFF	TGTGCCAGCAGTTTATCCAACACTGAAGCTTTCTTT	-	TRBJ1-1	-	TRBV12-3/TRBV12-4
CASSVVSGTVSTGELFF	TGTGCCAGCAGCGTAGTATCCGGGACAGTCTCCACCGGGGAGCTGTTTTTT	TRBD1	TRBJ2-2	few	TRBV9
CASSERAGEGGYTF	TGTGCCAGCAGTGAAAGGGCAGGGGAAGGCGGCTACACCTTC	-	TRBJ1-2	-	TRBV6-1
CATHLRSSYNEQFF	TGTGCCACCCACTTACGGTCCTCCTACAATGAGCAGTTCTTC	-	TRBJ2-1	many	TRBV12-3/TRBV12-4
CASRRAGALYEQYF	TGTGCCAGCCGAAGGGCAGGGGCCCTCTACGAGCAGTACTTC	-	TRBJ2-7	-	TRBV27
CASSPQGWGTEAFF	TGTGCCAGCAGCCCACAGGGTTGGGGCACTGAAGCTTTCTTT	-	TRBJ1-1	-	TRBV3-1
CASSLARDRGSHGYTF	TGTGCCAGCAGCTTAGCGCGGGACAGGGGATCGCATGGCTACACCTTC	TRBD1	TRBJ1-2	-	TRBV7-2
CAHTGTVETEAFF	TGTGCTCACACAGGGACAGTTGAAACTGAAGCTTTCTTT	TRBD1	TRBJ1-1	few	TRBV10-3
CASSPTDRGPYEQYF	TGTGCCAGCAGCCCCACTGACAGGGGTCCCTACGAGCAGTACTTC	TRBD1	TRBJ2-7	-	TRBV7-9
CAITEGSPDTQYF	TGTGCCATCACCGAAGGGTCGCCCGATACGCAGTATTTT	-	TRBJ2-3	few	TRBV10-3
CASSLAWGGQPQHF	TGTGCCAGCAGCTTAGCTTGGGGCGGACAGCCCCAGCATTTT	-	TRBJ1-5	-	TRBV7-2
CASSAGLERNEQFF	TGTGCCAGCAGTGCTGGATTGGAGAGGAATGAGCAGTTCTTC	-	TRBJ2-1	-	TRBV2
CASSLQGARQFF	TGCGCCAGCAGCTTACAGGGGGCGCGGCAGTTCTTC	TRBD1	TRBJ2-1	-	TRBV5-1
CASNDRVQTGELFF	TGTGCCAGTAATGACAGGGTGCAGACCGGGGAGCTGTTTTTT	TRBD1	TRBJ2-2	few	TRBV19
CASTEGDRTVYGYTF	TGTGCCAGCACCGAGGGGGATAGGACAGTCTATGGCTACACCTTC	-	TRBJ1-2	few	TRBV21-1